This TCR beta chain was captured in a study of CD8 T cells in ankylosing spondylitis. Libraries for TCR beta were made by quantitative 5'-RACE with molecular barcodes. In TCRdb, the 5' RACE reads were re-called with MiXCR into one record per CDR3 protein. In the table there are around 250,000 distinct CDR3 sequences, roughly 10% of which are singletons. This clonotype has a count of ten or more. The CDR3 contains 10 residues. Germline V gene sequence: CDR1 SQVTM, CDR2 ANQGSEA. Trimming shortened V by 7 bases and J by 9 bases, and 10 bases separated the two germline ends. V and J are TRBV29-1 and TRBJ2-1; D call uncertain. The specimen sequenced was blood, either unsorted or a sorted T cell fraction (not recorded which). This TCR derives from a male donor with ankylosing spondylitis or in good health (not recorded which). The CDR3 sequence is CSGDGVEQFF. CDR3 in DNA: TGCAGCGGAGATGGGGTTGAGCAGTTCTTC.